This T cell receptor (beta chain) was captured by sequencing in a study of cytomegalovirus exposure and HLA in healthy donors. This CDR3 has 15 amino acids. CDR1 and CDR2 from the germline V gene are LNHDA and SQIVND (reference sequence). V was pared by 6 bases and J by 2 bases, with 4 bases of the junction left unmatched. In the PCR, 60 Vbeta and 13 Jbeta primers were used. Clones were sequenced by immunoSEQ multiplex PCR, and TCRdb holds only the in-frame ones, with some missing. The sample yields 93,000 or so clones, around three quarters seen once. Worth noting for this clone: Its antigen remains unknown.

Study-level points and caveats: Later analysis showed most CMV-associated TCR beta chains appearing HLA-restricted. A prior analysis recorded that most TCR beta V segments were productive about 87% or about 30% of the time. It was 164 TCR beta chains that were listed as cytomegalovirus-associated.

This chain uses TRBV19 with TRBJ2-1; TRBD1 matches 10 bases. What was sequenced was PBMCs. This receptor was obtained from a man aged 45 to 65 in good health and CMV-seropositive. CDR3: CASSLTGGAYNEQFF. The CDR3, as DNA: TGTGCCAGTAGCCTGACAGGGGGCGCCTACAATGAGCAGTTCTTC.